This is a list of T cell receptor beta chains from one sample in a study of T cells after yellow fever vaccination. TCRdb recomputed calls from the 5' RACE reads with MiXCR, one row per CDR3 protein. The table shows about 330,000 distinct CDR3 sequences, with about 8.3% occurring only once. The material sequenced was PBMCs, taken approximately 40 days after the first yellow fever vaccination. These receptors were obtained from a man between 18 and 35 years old who received the YFV17D yellow fever vaccine. CDR3s include the opening cysteine and the closing phenylalanine or tryptophan. The D gene is left open where the match is weak. Where a row states a size, it is once, few, many or the class of an expanded clone; other rows omit it.

abundance: .
d_gene: TRBD1
v_gene: TRBV7-2
j_gene: TRBJ2-2
CDR3aa: CASSSTDRVGGELFF
CDR3nt: TGTGCCAGCAGCTCGACTGACAGGGTGGGCGGGGAGCTGTTTTTT

abundance: .
d_gene: .
v_gene: TRBV6-5
j_gene: TRBJ2-3
CDR3aa: CASSYGVVFSDTQYF
CDR3nt: TGTGCCAGCAGTTACGGGGTGGTTTTCTCCGATACGCAGTATTTT

abundance: .
d_gene: TRBD2
v_gene: TRBV3-1
j_gene: TRBJ2-7
CDR3aa: CASRPREASYEQYF
CDR3nt: TGTGCCAGCAGGCCTCGGGAGGCATCCTACGAGCAGTACTTC

abundance: .
d_gene: .
v_gene: TRBV12-3/TRBV12-4
j_gene: TRBJ2-5
CDR3aa: CASSYDQETQYF
CDR3nt: TGTGCCAGCAGTTATGACCAAGAGACCCAGTACTTC

abundance: few
d_gene: TRBD2
v_gene: TRBV7-2
j_gene: TRBJ2-3
CDR3aa: CASSFGGVTDTQYF
CDR3nt: TGTGCCAGCAGCTTCGGGGGGGTCACAGATACGCAGTATTTT

abundance: .
d_gene: .
v_gene: TRBV5-6
j_gene: TRBJ1-2
CDR3aa: CASSLQSYYGYTF
CDR3nt: TGTGCCAGCAGCTTGCAGTCCTACTATGGCTACACCTTC

abundance: few
d_gene: TRBD1
v_gene: TRBV4-1
j_gene: TRBJ2-7
CDR3aa: CASSLTPGQAYEQYF
CDR3nt: TGCGCCAGCAGCCTGACCCCGGGACAGGCCTACGAGCAGTACTTC

abundance: .
d_gene: .
v_gene: TRBV20-1
j_gene: TRBJ2-5
CDR3aa: CSVPLTGRETQYF
CDR3nt: TGCAGTGTTCCCTTGACCGGTCGCGAGACCCAGTACTTC

abundance: .
d_gene: .
v_gene: TRBV29-1
j_gene: TRBJ1-2
CDR3aa: CSVSLTGVSRGYTF
CDR3nt: TGCAGCGTTTCCCTCACGGGGGTCAGTCGTGGCTACACCTTC

abundance: .
d_gene: TRBD2
v_gene: TRBV4-2
j_gene: TRBJ2-5
CDR3aa: CASSPGLAGGQPQETQYF
CDR3nt: TGTGCCAGCAGCCCGGGACTAGCGGGGGGGCAGCCGCAGGAGACCCAGTACTTC

abundance: .
d_gene: .
v_gene: TRBV9
j_gene: TRBJ1-6
CDR3aa: CASSVAKSYNSPLHF
CDR3nt: TGTGCCAGCAGCGTAGCAAAGAGCTATAATTCACCCCTCCACTTT

abundance: .
d_gene: .
v_gene: TRBV3-1
j_gene: TRBJ2-5
CDR3aa: CASSQEPRGAPTQYF
CDR3nt: TGTGCCAGCAGCCAAGAGCCCCGGGGAGCCCCGACCCAGTACTTC

abundance: many
d_gene: TRBD1
v_gene: TRBV12-3/TRBV12-4
j_gene: TRBJ1-3
CDR3aa: CASSLQGAGGNTIYF
CDR3nt: TGTGCCAGCAGTTTACAGGGGGCGGGTGGAAACACCATATATTTT

abundance: few
d_gene: TRBD1
v_gene: TRBV7-9
j_gene: TRBJ2-3
CDR3aa: CASRTMTGSGDTQYF
CDR3nt: TGTGCCAGCAGAACAATGACAGGGTCGGGAGATACGCAGTATTTT

abundance: few
d_gene: .
v_gene: TRBV6-1
j_gene: TRBJ1-6
CDR3aa: CASRGVGKRRSPLHF
CDR3nt: TGTGCCAGCAGAGGCGTGGGGAAGAGGCGTTCACCCCTCCACTTT

abundance: many
d_gene: .
v_gene: TRBV29-1
j_gene: TRBJ2-5
CDR3aa: CSVVGGGGETQYF
CDR3nt: TGCAGCGTTGTAGGTGGGGGCGGGGAGACCCAGTACTTC

abundance: many
d_gene: TRBD2
v_gene: TRBV7-2
j_gene: TRBJ2-2
CDR3aa: CASSLVGGGAFSGELFF
CDR3nt: TGTGCCAGCAGCTTAGTTGGCGGGGGGGCTTTCTCCGGGGAGCTGTTTTTT

abundance: few
d_gene: .
v_gene: TRBV20-1
j_gene: TRBJ2-4
CDR3aa: CSARYSPGGGDIQYF
CDR3nt: TGCAGTGCTAGATATTCCCCCGGAGGGGGGGACATTCAGTACTTC

abundance: .
d_gene: TRBD2
v_gene: TRBV18
j_gene: TRBJ2-1
CDR3aa: CASSPKLAGEEQFF
CDR3nt: TGTGCCAGCTCACCTAAGCTAGCGGGGGAAGAGCAGTTCTTC

abundance: many
d_gene: TRBD2
v_gene: TRBV12-3/TRBV12-4
j_gene: TRBJ2-3
CDR3aa: CASSQSGGLTDTQYF
CDR3nt: TGTGCCAGCAGCCAGAGCGGGGGCCTCACAGATACGCAGTATTTT

abundance: many
d_gene: .
v_gene: TRBV5-4
j_gene: TRBJ2-1
CDR3aa: CASSLGGSLFDEQFF
CDR3nt: TGTGCCAGCAGCTTGGGGGGGTCGTTATTTGATGAGCAGTTCTTC

abundance: .
d_gene: .
v_gene: TRBV5-1
j_gene: TRBJ2-3
CDR3aa: CATAIQGMGTDTQYF
CDR3nt: TGCGCCACCGCAATACAGGGAATGGGCACAGATACGCAGTATTTT

abundance: .
d_gene: .
v_gene: TRBV7-9
j_gene: TRBJ1-1
CDR3aa: CASTPGGSTEAFF
CDR3nt: TGTGCCAGCACCCCCGGGGGGTCCACTGAAGCTTTCTTT

abundance: .
d_gene: .
v_gene: TRBV7-2
j_gene: TRBJ2-7
CDR3aa: CASSLTYRSSYEQYF
CDR3nt: TGTGCCAGCAGCTTAACTTACAGGAGCTCCTACGAGCAGTACTTC

abundance: few
d_gene: TRBD1
v_gene: TRBV28
j_gene: TRBJ2-5
CDR3aa: CATVRDRAKETQYF
CDR3nt: TGTGCCACCGTCAGGGACAGGGCTAAAGAGACCCAGTACTTC

abundance: .
d_gene: .
v_gene: TRBV7-3
j_gene: TRBJ1-5
CDR3aa: CASSPHPPCDQPQHF
CDR3nt: TGTGCCAGCAGCCCCCATCCCCCCTGTGATCAGCCCCAGCATTTT

abundance: .
d_gene: .
v_gene: TRBV29-1
j_gene: TRBJ2-4
CDR3aa: CSVEQGGSIQYF
CDR3nt: TGCAGCGTTGAACAGGGGGGGAGCATTCAGTACTTC

abundance: few
d_gene: TRBD2
v_gene: TRBV7-2
j_gene: TRBJ2-3
CDR3aa: CASSLYSGGQSTDTQYF
CDR3nt: TGTGCCAGCAGCTTATACAGCGGGGGCCAAAGCACAGATACGCAGTATTTT